This T cell receptor beta chain was sequenced for a study of T cells in Graves' hyperthyroidism and ophthalmopathy. The hyperthyroidism patients had all been newly diagnosed, and their disease duration was under 2 months. Their ages ranged from 18 to 65 years. Study findings and constraints: Blood also showed most of the thyroid clonotypes that were expanded above 0.001.

Comments on this clonotype: The antigen is not known.

TCR beta CDR3 sequences were amplified from RNA transcripts. A first-round RT-PCR of the TCR CDR3 used the HTBI primer set. TCRdb passed the multiplex PCR reads through MiXCR, listing each CDR3 protein once. The repertoire holds 300,000 to 350,000 distinct CDR3 sequences, with approximately 17% as singletons. The V end was cut by 6 bases, the J end by 4 bases, with 12 bases between. This CDR3 comprises 13 residues. Per the germline V gene, CDR1 is SEHNR and CDR2 is FQNEAQ (reference sequence). The chain uses TRBV7-9 and TRBJ1-2; D is undetermined. This clonotype originated in a man aged 25 to 40 with Graves' hyperthyroidism. The source material was blood. CDR3 sequence reads: CASRRAGFYGYTF. The CDR3 nucleotides are TGTGCCAGCAGACGGGCAGGATTCTATGGCTACACCTTC.